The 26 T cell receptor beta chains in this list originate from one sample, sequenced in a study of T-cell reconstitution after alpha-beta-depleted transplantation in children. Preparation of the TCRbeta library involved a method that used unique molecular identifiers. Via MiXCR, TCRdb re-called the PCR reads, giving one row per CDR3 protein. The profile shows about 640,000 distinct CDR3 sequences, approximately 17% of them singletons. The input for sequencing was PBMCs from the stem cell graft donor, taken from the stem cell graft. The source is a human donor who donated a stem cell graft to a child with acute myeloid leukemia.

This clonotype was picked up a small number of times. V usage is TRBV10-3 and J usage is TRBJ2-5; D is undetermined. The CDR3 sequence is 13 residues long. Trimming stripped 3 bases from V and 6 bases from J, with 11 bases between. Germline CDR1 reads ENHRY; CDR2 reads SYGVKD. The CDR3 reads CAISDTLGKTQYF. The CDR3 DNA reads TGTGCCATCAGTGACACATTAGGCAAGACCCAGTACTTC.

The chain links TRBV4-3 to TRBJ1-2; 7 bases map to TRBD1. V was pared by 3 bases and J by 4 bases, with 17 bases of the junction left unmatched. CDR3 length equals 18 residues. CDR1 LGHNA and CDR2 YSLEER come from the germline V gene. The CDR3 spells CASSHTLFTGVLSYGYTF. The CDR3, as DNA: TGCGCCAGCAGCCACACGTTATTCACAGGGGTATTGAGCTATGGCTACACCTTC.

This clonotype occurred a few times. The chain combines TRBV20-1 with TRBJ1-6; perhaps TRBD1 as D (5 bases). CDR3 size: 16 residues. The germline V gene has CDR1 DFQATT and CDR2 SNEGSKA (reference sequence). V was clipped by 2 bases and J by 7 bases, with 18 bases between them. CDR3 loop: CSARSGPSGRNSPLHF. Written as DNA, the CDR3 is TGCAGTGCTAGAAGTGGCCCATCAGGGCGGAATTCACCCCTCCACTTT.

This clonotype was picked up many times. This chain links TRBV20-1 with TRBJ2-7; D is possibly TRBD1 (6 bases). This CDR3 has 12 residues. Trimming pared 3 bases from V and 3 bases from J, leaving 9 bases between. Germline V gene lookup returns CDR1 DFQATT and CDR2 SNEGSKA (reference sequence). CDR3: CSASEQGYEQYV. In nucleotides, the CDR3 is TGCAGTGCTAGTGAACAGGGCTACGAGCAGTACGTC.

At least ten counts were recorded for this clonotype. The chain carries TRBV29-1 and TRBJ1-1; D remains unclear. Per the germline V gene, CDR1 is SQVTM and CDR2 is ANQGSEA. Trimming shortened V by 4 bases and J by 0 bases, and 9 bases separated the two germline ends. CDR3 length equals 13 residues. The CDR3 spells CSVARLMNTEAFF. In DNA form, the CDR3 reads TGCAGCGTTGCTCGGTTGATGAACACTGAAGCTTTCTTT.

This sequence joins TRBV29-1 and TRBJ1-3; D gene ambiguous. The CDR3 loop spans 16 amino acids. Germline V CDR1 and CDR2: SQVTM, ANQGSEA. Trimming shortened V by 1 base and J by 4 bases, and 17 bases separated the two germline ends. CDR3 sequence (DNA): TGCAGCGTTGAAGGAATCGGCTCCGATGGGGGAAACACCATATATTTT. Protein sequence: CSVEGIGSDGGNTIYF.

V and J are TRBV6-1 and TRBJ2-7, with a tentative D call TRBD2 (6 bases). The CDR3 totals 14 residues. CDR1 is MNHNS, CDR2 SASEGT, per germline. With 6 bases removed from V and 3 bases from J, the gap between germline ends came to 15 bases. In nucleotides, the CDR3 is TGTGCCAGCAGGGGGGGACTGTATATCTACGAGCAGTACTTC. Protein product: CASRGGLYIYEQYF.

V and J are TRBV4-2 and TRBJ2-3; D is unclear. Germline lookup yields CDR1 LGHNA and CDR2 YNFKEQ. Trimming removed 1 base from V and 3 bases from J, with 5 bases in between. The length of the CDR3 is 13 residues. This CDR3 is CASSQVMTDTQYF. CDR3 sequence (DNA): TGTGCCAGCAGCCAAGTAATGACAGATACGCAGTATTTT.

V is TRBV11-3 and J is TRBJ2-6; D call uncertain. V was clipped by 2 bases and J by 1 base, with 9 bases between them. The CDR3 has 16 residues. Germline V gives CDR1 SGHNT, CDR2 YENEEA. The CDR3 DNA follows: TGTGCCAGCAGCTTAAGCCAGCCTTCTGGGGCCAACGTCCTGACTTTC. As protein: CASSLSQPSGANVLTF.

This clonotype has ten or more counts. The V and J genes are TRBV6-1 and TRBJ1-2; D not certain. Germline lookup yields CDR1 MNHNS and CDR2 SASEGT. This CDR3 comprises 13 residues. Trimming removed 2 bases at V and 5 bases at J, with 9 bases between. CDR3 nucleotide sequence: TGTGCCAGCAGTGAAACGGGGAAATATGGCTACACCTTC. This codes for CASSETGKYGYTF.

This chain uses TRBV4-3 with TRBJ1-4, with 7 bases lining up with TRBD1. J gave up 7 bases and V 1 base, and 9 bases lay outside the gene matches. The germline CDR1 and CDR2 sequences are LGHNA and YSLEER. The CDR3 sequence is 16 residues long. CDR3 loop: CASSQARTGEGEKLFF. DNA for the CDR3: TGCGCCAGCAGCCAAGCCCGTACAGGGGAAGGTGAAAAACTGTTTTTT.

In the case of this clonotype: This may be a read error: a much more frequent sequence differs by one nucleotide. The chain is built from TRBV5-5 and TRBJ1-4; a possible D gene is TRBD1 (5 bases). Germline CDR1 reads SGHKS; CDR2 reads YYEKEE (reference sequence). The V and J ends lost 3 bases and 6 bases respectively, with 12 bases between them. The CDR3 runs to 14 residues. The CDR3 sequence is CASSSQGFYEKLFF. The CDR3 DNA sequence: TGTGCCAGCAGCTCGCAGGGCTTTTATGAAAAACTGTTTTTT.

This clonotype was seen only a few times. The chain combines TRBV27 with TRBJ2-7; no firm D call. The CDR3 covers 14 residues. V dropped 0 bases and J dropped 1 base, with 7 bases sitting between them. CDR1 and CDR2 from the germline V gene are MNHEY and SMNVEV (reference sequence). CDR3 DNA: TGTGCCAGCAGTTTATCCGCCAGGTCCTACGAGCAGTACGTC. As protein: CASSLSARSYEQYV.

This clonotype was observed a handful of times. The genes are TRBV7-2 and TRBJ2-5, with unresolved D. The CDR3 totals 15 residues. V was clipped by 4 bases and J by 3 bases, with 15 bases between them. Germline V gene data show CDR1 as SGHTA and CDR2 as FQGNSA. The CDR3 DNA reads TGTGCCAGCAGCTCACGTTATAGCTCAGAAGAGACCCAGTACTTC. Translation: CASSSRYSSEETQYF.

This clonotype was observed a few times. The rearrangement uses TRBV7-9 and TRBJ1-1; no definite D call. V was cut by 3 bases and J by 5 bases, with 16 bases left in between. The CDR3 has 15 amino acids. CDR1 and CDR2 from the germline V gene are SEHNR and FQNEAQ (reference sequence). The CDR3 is CASSLILGQITEAFF. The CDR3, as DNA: TGTGCCAGCAGCTTGATTCTGGGTCAGATTACTGAAGCTTTCTTT.

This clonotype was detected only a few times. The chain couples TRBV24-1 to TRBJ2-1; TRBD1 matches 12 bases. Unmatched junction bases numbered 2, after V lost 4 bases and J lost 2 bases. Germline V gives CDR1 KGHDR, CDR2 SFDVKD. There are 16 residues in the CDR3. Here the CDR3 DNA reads TGTGCCACCAGTGAGGGACAGGGGGCAACCTACAATGAGCAGTTCTTC. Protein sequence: CATSEGQGATYNEQFF.

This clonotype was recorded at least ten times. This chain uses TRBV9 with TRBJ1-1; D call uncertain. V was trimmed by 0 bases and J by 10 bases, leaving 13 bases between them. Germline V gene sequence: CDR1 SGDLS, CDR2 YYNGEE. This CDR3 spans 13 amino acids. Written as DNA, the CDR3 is TGTGCCAGCAGCGTAGACCTTCAAGGTGGAGCTTTCTTT. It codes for CASSVDLQGGAFF.

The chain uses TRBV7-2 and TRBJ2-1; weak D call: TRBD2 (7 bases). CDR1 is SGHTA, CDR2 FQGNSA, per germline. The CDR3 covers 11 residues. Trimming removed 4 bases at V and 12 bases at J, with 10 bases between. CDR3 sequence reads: CASSWGGAQFF. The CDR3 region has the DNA TGTGCCAGCAGCTGGGGGGGCGCGCAGTTCTTC.

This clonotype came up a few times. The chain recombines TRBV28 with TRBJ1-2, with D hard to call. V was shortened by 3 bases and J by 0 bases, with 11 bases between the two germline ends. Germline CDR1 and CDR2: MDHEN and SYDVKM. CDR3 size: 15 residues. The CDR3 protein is CASSFRGRANYGYTF. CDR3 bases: TGTGCCAGCAGTTTCCGAGGTCGGGCTAACTATGGCTACACCTTC.

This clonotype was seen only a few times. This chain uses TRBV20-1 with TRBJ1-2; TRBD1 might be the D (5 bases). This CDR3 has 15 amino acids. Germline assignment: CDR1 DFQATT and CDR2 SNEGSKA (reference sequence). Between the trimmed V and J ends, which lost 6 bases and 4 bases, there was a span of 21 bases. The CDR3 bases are TGCAGTGCCCTAGGAGGGGTGTCTACTCCCTATGGCTACACCTTC. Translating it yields CSALGGVSTPYGYTF.

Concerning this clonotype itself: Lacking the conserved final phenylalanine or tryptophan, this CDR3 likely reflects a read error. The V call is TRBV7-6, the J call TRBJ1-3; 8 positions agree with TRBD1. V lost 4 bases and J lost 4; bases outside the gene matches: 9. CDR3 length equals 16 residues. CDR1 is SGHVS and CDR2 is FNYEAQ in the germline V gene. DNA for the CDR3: TGTGCCAGCAGCTCTGGACAGGGAAACTTCGGAAACACCATATATTAT. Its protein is CASSSGQGNFGNTIYY.

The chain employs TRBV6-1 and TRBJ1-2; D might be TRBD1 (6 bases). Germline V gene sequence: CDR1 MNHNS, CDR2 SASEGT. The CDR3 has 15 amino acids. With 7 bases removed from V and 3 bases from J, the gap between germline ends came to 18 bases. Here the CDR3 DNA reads TGTGCCAGCAAACCAGGGGAAATGAATTACTATGGCTACACCTTC. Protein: CASKPGEMNYYGYTF.

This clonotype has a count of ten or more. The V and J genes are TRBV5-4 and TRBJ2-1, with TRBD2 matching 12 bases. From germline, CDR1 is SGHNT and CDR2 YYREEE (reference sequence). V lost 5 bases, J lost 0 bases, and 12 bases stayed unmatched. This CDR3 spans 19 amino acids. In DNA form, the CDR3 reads TGTGCCAGCAGTTTACAGACTAGCGGGGGTTTTAGCTCCTACAATGAGCAGTTCTTC. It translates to CASSLQTSGGFSSYNEQFF.

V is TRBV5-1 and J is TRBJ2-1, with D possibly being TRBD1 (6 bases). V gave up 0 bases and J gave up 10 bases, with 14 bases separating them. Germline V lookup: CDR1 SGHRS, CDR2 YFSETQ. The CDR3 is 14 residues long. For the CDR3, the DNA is TGCGCCAGCAGCTTGGCCGGAGCAGGGGAAGAGCAGTTCTTC. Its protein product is CASSLAGAGEEQFF.

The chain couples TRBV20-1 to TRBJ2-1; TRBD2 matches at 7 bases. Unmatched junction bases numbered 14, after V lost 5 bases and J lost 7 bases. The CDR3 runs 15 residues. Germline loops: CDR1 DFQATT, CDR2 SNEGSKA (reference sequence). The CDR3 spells CSACPRRGFGNEQFF. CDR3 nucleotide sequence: TGCAGTGCTTGTCCGCGGCGGGGGTTTGGAAATGAGCAGTTCTTC.

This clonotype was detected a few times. CDR3 DNA sequence: TGCAGTGCTATAACAGGGGGCTCGGGGCGCAATCAGCCCCAGCATTTT. Encoded protein: CSAITGGSGRNQPQHF. V and J are TRBV20-1 and TRBJ1-5; 9 nucleotides match TRBD1. CDR1 and CDR2 from the germline V gene are DFQATT and SNEGSKA (reference sequence). The CDR3 is 16 residues long. Trimming removed 4 bases from V and 2 bases from J; junction bases left unmatched: 9.